The 25 T cell receptor beta chains given below trace back to one sample, sequenced in a study of CD8 T cells in ankylosing spondylitis. Findings of the study overall: Characteristic of ankylosing spondylitis blood, it appeared, was a TCR beta motif comprising fewer than 10 highly homologous variants.

TCRdb independently ran MiXCR on the 5' RACE reads; one entry per CDR3 protein. The table records approximately 400,000 distinct CDR3 sequences, more than 25% of them present only once. Their recognized antigens are unknown. The sequencing input was blood, either unsorted or a sorted T cell fraction (not recorded which). These TCRs come from a male donor with ankylosing spondylitis.

This rearrangement joins TRBV24-1 to TRBJ2-1, with a weak D call TRBD1 (6 bases). The CDR3 is 16 amino acids. Germline V lookup: CDR1 KGHDR, CDR2 SFDVKD. V was shortened by 0 bases and J by 4 bases, with 12 bases between the two germline ends. Here the CDR3 reads CATSDLRAGDYNEQFF. CDR3 nucleotide sequence: TGTGCCACCAGTGATTTGCGGGCAGGGGATTACAATGAGCAGTTCTTC.

The sample holds a few counts of this clonotype. The rearrangement uses TRBV5-1 and TRBJ2-1; tentative D call: TRBD2 (6 bases). CDR3 length: 14 residues. V lost 1 base to trimming and J lost 5 bases, with 10 bases between them. The germline CDR1 and CDR2 sequences are SGHRS and YFSETQ. Written as DNA, the CDR3 is TGCGCCAGCAGCTTGTTACTAGCAAACAATGAGCAGTTCTTC. Its translation: CASSLLLANNEQFF.

V gene TRBV5-1 combines with J gene TRBJ2-7; D might be TRBD1 (5 bases). Germline V lookup: CDR1 SGHRS, CDR2 YFSETQ. CDR3 size: 14 residues. Trimming removed 5 bases at V and 7 bases at J, with 19 bases between. For the CDR3, the DNA is TGCGCCAGCAGTTTTGGACAAGGGGCGCGAGAGCAGTACTTC. Amino acid sequence: CASSFGQGAREQYF.

This clonotype was counted only a few times. The V gene is TRBV5-6, the J gene TRBJ2-3, with D perhaps TRBD2 (5 bases). V gave up 2 bases and J gave up 4 bases, with 14 bases separating them. This CDR3 is built from 15 residues. The germline gives CDR1 SGHDT, CDR2 YYEEEE. In DNA form, the CDR3 reads TGTGCCAGCAGCTTCCTAACTAGTAGCCCAGATACGCAGTATTTT. The encoded protein is CASSFLTSSPDTQYF.

This clonotype was detected ten times or more. V usage is TRBV29-1 and J usage is TRBJ2-3, with 7 positions matching TRBD2. The CDR3 has 17 residues. The ends lost 6 bases at V and 0 bases at J; junction bases unmatched: 15. CDR1 and CDR2 (germline): SQVTM, ANQGSEA. The CDR3 coding sequence is TGCAGCGTCAACCGACCGGGACTAAGAGGGAGCACAGATACGCAGTATTTT. This translates into CSVNRPGLRGSTDTQYF.

The CDR3 loop is CASSLIWGATGTEAFF. The CDR3 bases are TGTGCCAGCAGCTTAATTTGGGGGGCGACGGGCACTGAAGCTTTCTTT. This chain connects TRBV7-2 to TRBJ1-1, with D tentatively TRBD1 (6 bases). The CDR3 totals 16 residues. V lost 2 bases to trimming and J lost 4 bases, with 17 bases between them. Germline lookup yields CDR1 SGHTA and CDR2 FQGNSA.

V is TRBV10-3 and J is TRBJ2-7, with D hard to call. The germline CDR1 and CDR2 sequences are ENHRY and SYGVKD. The CDR3 totals 14 residues. V shed 3 bases and J shed 0 bases, with 9 bases lying between them. The CDR3 coding sequence is TGTGCCATCAGTGACGGGCAGAACTCCTACGAGCAGTACTTC. Amino acids: CAISDGQNSYEQYF.

This clonotype was seen ten or more times. The V gene is TRBV20-1, the J gene TRBJ2-1; maybe TRBD1 (6 bases). The germline V and J ends were trimmed by 0 bases and 8 bases, with 11 bases remaining between them. Germline CDR1 reads DFQATT; CDR2 reads SNEGSKA (reference sequence). The CDR3 loop spans 13 amino acids. In DNA, the CDR3 is TGCAGTGCTAGAGATGGGACACCGGATGAGCAGTTCTTC. This sequence encodes CSARDGTPDEQFF.

This clonotype was counted between two and nine times. The chain joins TRBV11-2 to TRBJ2-2; 7 nucleotides line up with TRBD2. Unmatched junction bases numbered 11, after V lost 5 bases and J lost 5 bases. The V gene's germline CDR1 is SGHAT and CDR2 FQNNGV. The CDR3 contains 16 residues. Here the CDR3 DNA reads TGTGCCAGCAGCCGACAGCGGGAAGTCGAAACCGGGGAGCTGTTTTTT. Its translation is CASSRQREVETGELFF.

This chain joins TRBV20-1 and TRBJ2-7; tentative D call: TRBD2 (5 bases). This CDR3 is built from 13 residues. V gave up 4 bases and J gave up 5 bases, with 15 bases separating them. The germline V gene encodes CDR1 DFQATT and CDR2 SNEGSKA (reference sequence). This chain's CDR3 is CSAIERPRDEQYF. Written as DNA, the CDR3 is TGCAGTGCTATCGAGCGGCCTAGGGACGAGCAGTACTTC.

The J gene is TRBJ1-5, the V gene TRBV29-1; 9 nucleotides match TRBD1. Germline V CDR1 and CDR2: SQVTM, ANQGSEA. The CDR3 runs to 14 residues. V lost 5 bases to trimming and J lost 6 bases; unmatched junction nucleotides: 8. The CDR3 reads CSVSGTGGSQPQHF. CDR3 DNA: TGCAGCGTTAGCGGTACAGGGGGCAGTCAGCCCCAGCATTTT.

The rearrangement links TRBV12-3 or TRBV12-4 to TRBJ2-1; TRBD2 matches 14 bases. CDR3 length equals 17 residues. V was pared by 7 bases and J by 4 bases, with 9 bases of the junction left unmatched. The CDR3 DNA reads TGTGCCAGCACCCCGGGACTAGCGGGAGAGATTTACAATGAGCAGTTCTTC. It translates to CASTPGLAGEIYNEQFF.

The CDR3 bases are TGTGCCAGCAGCTTCAGGGGGAGCAGGGACGAGCAGTACTTC. Its protein is CASSFRGSRDEQYF. V and J are TRBV5-4 and TRBJ2-7; 7 bases are a match to TRBD1. With 2 bases clipped from V and 5 bases from J, the junction kept 7 bases outside the gene matches. The germline V gene encodes CDR1 SGHNT and CDR2 YYREEE (reference sequence). The CDR3 covers 14 residues.

There are a few counts of this clonotype. The gene calls are TRBV12-3 or TRBV12-4 and TRBJ2-7, with TRBD2 matching over 7 bases. The CDR3 consists of 15 residues. V lost 0 bases, J lost 1 base, and 3 bases stayed unmatched. CDR3 DNA sequence: TGTGCCAGCAGTTTAGCAGACGGGAGGTCCTACGAGCAGTACTTC. Encoded protein: CASSLADGRSYEQYF.

The rearrangement links TRBV30 to TRBJ1-1, with D unclear. V was cut by 3 bases and J by 3 bases, with 20 bases left in between. Germline CDR1 and CDR2: GTSNPN and SVGIG (reference sequence). The CDR3 is 16 residues long. The CDR3 sequence is CAWSTLEVHGDTEAFF. The CDR3 bases are TGTGCCTGGAGCACCCTCGAGGTCCATGGGGACACTGAAGCTTTCTTT. The full variable domain, rest sourced from reference TRBV30 and TRBJ1-1, is SQTIHQWPATLVQPVGSPLSLECTVEGTSNPNLYWYRQAAGRGLQLLFYSVGIGQISSEVPQNLSASRPQDRQFILSSKKLLLSDSGFYLCAWSTLEVHGDTEAFFGQGTRLTVV.

The chain is built from TRBV12-3 or TRBV12-4 and TRBJ2-1; D possibly corresponds to TRBD2 (5 bases). The CDR3 totals 13 residues. Between the trimmed V and J ends, which lost 6 bases and 5 bases, there was a span of 11 bases. The CDR3 bases are TGTGCCAGCAGCCGTAGCGCGAACAATGAGCAGTTCTTC. Translating gives CASSRSANNEQFF.

The chain recombines TRBV20-1 with TRBJ2-5; 8 bases match TRBD2. CDR1 and CDR2 from the germline V gene are DFQATT and SNEGSKA (reference sequence). The CDR3 extends over 12 amino acids. V was pared by 5 bases and J by 7 bases, with 6 bases of the junction left unmatched. The DNA of the CDR3 is TGCAGTGCTCCTCAGCGGGAGACGACCCAGTACTTC. Its translation is CSAPQRETTQYF.

This clonotype came up many times. This sequence joins TRBV4-1 and TRBJ2-7; 10 bases fit TRBD2. CDR1 is MGHRA and CDR2 is YSYEKL in the germline V gene. The CDR3 consists of 15 residues. Trimming cost V 1 base and J 3 bases; bases outside gene matches: 3. The CDR3, as DNA: TGCGCCAGCAGCCAAGCCGGACTAGCGGACTACGAGCAGTACGTC. Its translation is CASSQAGLADYEQYV.

V gene TRBV20-1 combines with J gene TRBJ2-5, with TRBD2 matching 12 bases. With V trimmed by 6 bases and J by 6 bases, 11 bases remained unmatched. Germline CDR1 and CDR2: DFQATT and SNEGSKA (reference sequence). There are 15 residues in the CDR3. CDR3 DNA: TGCAGTGCAACTGTGACTAGCGGGAGTAAAAAGACCCAGTACTTC. This translates into CSATVTSGSKKTQYF.

The chain uses TRBV25-1 and TRBJ2-1; D is perhaps TRBD2 (6 bases). The V end was cut by 3 bases, the J end by 5 bases, with 14 bases between. The length of the CDR3 is 15 residues. CDR1 is MGHDK, CDR2 SYGVNS, per germline. The CDR3 is CASSEPRDWNNEQFF. The CDR3 bases are TGTGCCAGCAGTGAGCCGCGGGACTGGAACAATGAGCAGTTCTTC.

Only a few counts were recorded for this clonotype. The gene calls are TRBV29-1 and TRBJ1-1, with 8 bases identical to TRBD1. V shed 8 bases and J 3 bases; nucleotides not matched to a gene: 14. From germline, CDR1 is SQVTM and CDR2 ANQGSEA. The CDR3 spans 15 residues. Here the CDR3 reads CSFGRDRSGDTEAFF. CDR3 coding DNA: TGCAGCTTTGGCCGGGACAGGTCTGGGGACACTGAAGCTTTCTTT.

J is TRBJ2-2 and V is TRBV4-2, with 7 nucleotides matching TRBD1. The CDR3 totals 16 residues. Germline V CDR1 and CDR2: LGHNA, YNFKEQ. V shed 4 bases and J 0 bases; nucleotides not matched to a gene: 5. The CDR3 spells CASSPRDRANTGELFF. As DNA, the CDR3 is TGTGCCAGCAGCCCAAGGGACAGAGCGAACACCGGGGAGCTGTTTTTT.

This clonotype was observed a handful of times. The V call is TRBV10-2, the J call TRBJ2-1; D not resolved. The V gene's germline CDR1 is WSHSY and CDR2 SAAADI. Trimming left V 2 bases short and J 2 bases short, with 4 bases between. The CDR3 is made up of 13 amino acids. The CDR3 here is CASSETTYNEQFF. The CDR3 DNA reads as TGCGCCAGCAGTGAGACCACCTACAATGAGCAGTTCTTC.

This rearrangement joins TRBV20-1 to TRBJ2-3; TRBD1 or TRBD2 may be the D gene (5 bases each). Trimming pared 6 bases from V and 1 base from J, leaving 17 bases between. Looked up from germline, CDR1 is DFQATT and CDR2 is SNEGSKA (reference sequence). The CDR3 runs to 15 residues. CDR3 amino acids: CSANTPGPGTDTQYF. Here the CDR3 DNA reads TGCAGTGCCAACACCCCGGGACCCGGCACAGATACGCAGTATTTT.

CDR3 sequence reads: CASSSEGPEAFF. CDR3 nucleotide sequence: TGTGCCAGCAGTTCCGAAGGACCCGAAGCTTTCTTT. The genes are TRBV12-3 or TRBV12-4 and TRBJ1-1, with no clear D. The CDR3 length is 12 residues. The germline V and J ends were trimmed by 4 bases and 8 bases, with 11 bases remaining between them.